One and the same sample provided the 18 T cell receptor beta chains below, sequenced in a study of identical twins (TCRdb year 2016). The library came from 5' RACE. Data came from an Illumina HiSeq 2000. The public reads were run again by TCRdb, first through fastp at Q25 and then through MiXCR, and only productive beta chains were kept. CDR3 protein duplicates are merged, each entry listing the most common genes and DNA. The table for this sample lists around 480,000 distinct CDR3 sequences; roughly an eighth of them were counted only once. The ten largest clones represent approximately 0.98% of the sample. These data were also filed under a second study, of yellow fever vaccine responses in identical twins.

Sequencing was carried out using CD4+ T cells sorted from blood. These receptors were taken from a woman aged 18 to 35 in good health.

This clonotype has more than one count but fewer than ten. This chain connects TRBV29-1 to TRBJ2-3; 8 bases match TRBD1. The length of the CDR3 is 12 residues. Germline loops: CDR1 SQVTM, CDR2 ANQGSEA. Trimming cost V 4 bases and J 6 bases; bases outside gene matches: 3. Here the CDR3 DNA reads TGCAGCGTTGTCCAGGGGGCTGATACGCAGTATTTT. It specifies CSVVQGADTQYF.

With respect to this clonotype: Its ends do not fully match the called genes, so a read error is possible. This sequence joins TRBV6-1 and TRBJ2-5; the D is unclear. Germline V lookup: CDR1 MNHNS, CDR2 SASEGT. The CDR3 spans 12 residues. CDR3 sequence: CASSEAQGTQYF. The CDR3 bases are TGTGCCAGCAGTGAAGCGCAAGGGACCCAGTACTTC.

This clonotype was counted only a few times. The chain recombines TRBV12-3 or TRBV12-4 with TRBJ2-3, with D possibly called TRBD1 or TRBD2 (5 bases each). Deletions cut 6 bases from V and 6 bases from J, with 13 bases between. This CDR3 contains 13 residues. The CDR3 is CASSPLGVDTQYF. CDR3 DNA: TGTGCCAGCAGCCCCTTGGGGGTGGATACGCAGTATTTT.

This clonotype was seen only a few times. The CDR3 nucleotides are TGTGCCAGCAGTTACTCTTTGCGTCCGCAGGAGCAGTTCTTC. Protein sequence: CASSYSLRPQEQFF. V is TRBV6-5 and J is TRBJ2-1; no firm D call. The CDR3 contains 14 residues. The germline V gene has CDR1 MNHEY and CDR2 SVGAGI. Trimming removed 0 bases from V and 10 bases from J, with 13 bases in between.

The chain employs TRBV9 and TRBJ2-3; TRBD2 aligns across 11 bases. V lost 0 bases to trimming and J lost 3 bases; unmatched junction nucleotides: 3. Germline assignment: CDR1 SGDLS and CDR2 YYNGEE. This CDR3 is built from 16 residues. CDR3 DNA sequence: TGTGCCAGCAGCGTAGAACTAGCGGGGGAGACAGATACGCAGTATTTT. This codes for CASSVELAGETDTQYF.

This clonotype appeared many times. The V and J genes are TRBV5-6 and TRBJ2-3; 13 nucleotides line up with TRBD2. There are 16 residues in the CDR3. Germline V lookup: CDR1 SGHDT, CDR2 YYEEEE. V was clipped by 3 bases and J by 4 bases; unmatched bases: 5. The DNA for the CDR3 is TGTGCCAGCAGCTCAAGGACTAGCGGGAGATCAGATACGCAGTATTTT. This encodes CASSSRTSGRSDTQYF. Full variable domain (remainder filled in from reference TRBV5-6 and TRBJ2-3): DAGVTQSPTHLIKTRGQQVTLRCSPKSGHDTVSWYQQALGQGPQFIFQYYEEEERQRGNFPDRFSGHQFPNYSSELNVNALLLGDSALYLCASSSRTSGRSDTQYFGPGTRLTVL.

The gene calls are TRBV11-2 and TRBJ2-3; D is undetermined. V was trimmed by 6 bases and J by 3 bases, leaving 10 bases between them. CDR1 is SGHAT and CDR2 is FQNNGV in the germline V gene. The length of the CDR3 is 13 residues. CDR3 residues: CASRTLFTDTQYF. CDR3 sequence (DNA): TGTGCCAGCAGGACCCTTTTTACAGATACGCAGTATTTT.

The chain is built from TRBV5-1 and TRBJ2-2; TRBD1 aligns across 9 bases. Looked up from germline, CDR1 is SGHRS and CDR2 is YFSETQ. Trimming took 0 bases from V and 3 from J; bases not matched to a gene: 6. This CDR3 contains 17 residues. In DNA, the CDR3 is TGCGCCAGCAGCTTGGACAGGGGGCAAGGTGACACCGGGGAGCTGTTTTTT. The encoded protein is CASSLDRGQGDTGELFF.

The rearrangement joins TRBV3-1 to TRBJ2-5, with 13 nucleotides matching TRBD2. CDR1 and CDR2 (germline): LGHDT, YNNKEL (reference sequence). V was pared by 8 bases and J by 2 bases, with 5 bases of the junction left unmatched. CDR3 length: 15 amino acids. DNA for the CDR3: TGTGCCAGCCTCAAGACTAGCGGGAGGCAAGAGACCCAGTACTTC. As protein: CASLKTSGRQETQYF.

This clonotype was seen a handful of times. The chain links TRBV12-3 or TRBV12-4 to TRBJ2-1; no clear D. The germline V and J ends were trimmed by 5 bases and 0 bases, with 17 bases remaining between them. The CDR3 runs to 17 residues. The CDR3 DNA is TGTGCCAGCAGTGCCTCCCGACCCGCTAGCTCCTACAATGAGCAGTTCTTC. Its translation is CASSASRPASSYNEQFF.

The V gene is TRBV5-1, the J gene TRBJ2-3; D perhaps matches TRBD1 (5 bases). The length of the CDR3 is 16 residues. Deletions cut 3 bases from V and 1 base from J, with 15 bases between. Germline V lookup: CDR1 SGHRS, CDR2 YFSETQ. The CDR3 spells CASSWGDSRGTDTQYF. The CDR3 bases are TGCGCCAGCAGCTGGGGCGACTCCCGGGGCACAGATACGCAGTATTTT.

J is TRBJ1-5 and V is TRBV10-1; TRBD1 agrees at 9 bases. After removal of 2 bases from V and 11 bases from J, the junction contained 10 bases not matched to a gene. The CDR3 is made up of 15 amino acids. CDR1 is WNHNN, CDR2 SYGVQD, per germline (reference sequence). CDR3 sequence: CASSEGQGSFRSQHF. DNA of the CDR3: TGCGCCAGCAGTGAGGGACAGGGGTCTTTTCGATCCCAGCATTTT.

This chain uses TRBV9 with TRBJ2-3, with D unresolved. V shed 2 bases and J shed 1 base, with 5 bases lying between them. The CDR3 loop spans 13 amino acids. Germline CDR1 is SGDLS and CDR2 is YYNGEE. The CDR3 here is CASSVARTDTQYF. In DNA, the CDR3 is TGTGCCAGCAGCGTCGCCCGCACAGATACGCAGTATTTT.

The chain employs TRBV7-2 and TRBJ2-7, with D perhaps matching TRBD1 (6 bases). The germline V gene has CDR1 SGHTA and CDR2 FQGNSA. V was cut by 2 bases and J by 6 bases, with 17 bases left in between. The CDR3 extends over 15 amino acids. CDR3 DNA sequence: TGTGCCAGCAGCTTAAGGACAGTTAAAGGCTCCGAGCAGTACTTC. Translating it yields CASSLRTVKGSEQYF. Full variable domain (rest looked up from reference TRBV7-2 and TRBJ2-7): GAGVSQSPSNKVTEKGKDVELRCDPISGHTALYWYRQSLGQGLEFLIYFQGNSAPDKSGLPSDRFSAERTGGSVSTLTIQRTQQEDSAVYLCASSLRTVKGSEQYFGPGTRLTVT.

This clonotype was detected only a few times. The rearrangement links TRBV29-1 to TRBJ2-7; TRBD2 agrees at 9 bases. The CDR3 is made up of 13 amino acids. V lost 0 bases, J lost 10 bases, and 7 bases stayed unmatched. CDR1 SQVTM and CDR2 ANQGSEA come from the germline V gene. DNA of the CDR3: TGCAGCGTTGAAGATCGCGTAGCGGGAGCCCAGTACTTC. It encodes CSVEDRVAGAQYF.

V is TRBV4-3 and J is TRBJ1-2, with unresolved D. CDR1 and CDR2 (germline): LGHNA, YSLEER. V dropped 2 bases and J dropped 10 bases, with 17 bases sitting between them. The CDR3 sequence is 14 residues long. As DNA, the CDR3 is TGCGCCAGCAGCCAAACAACCAAAGACCGGGCCTACACCTTC. This codes for CASSQTTKDRAYTF.

This clonotype was observed a handful of times. The J gene is TRBJ2-2, the V gene TRBV4-3; 11 bases align to TRBD2. The CDR3 is 16 residues long. Germline CDR1 is LGHNA and CDR2 is YSLEER. The trim removed 1 base at V and 7 bases at J, leaving 5 bases unmatched. The CDR3 DNA reads TGCGCCAGCAGCCAAGTCCGGCTAGCGGGAGGCGGGGAGCTGTTTTTT. This codes for CASSQVRLAGGGELFF.

In its sample, this clonotype was seen a few times. V gene TRBV6-5 combines with J gene TRBJ1-2; TRBD1 might be the D (5 bases). Trimming stripped 0 bases from V and 4 bases from J, with 9 bases between. This CDR3 comprises 14 residues. Germline V gene sequence: CDR1 MNHEY, CDR2 SVGAGI. CDR3 sequence reads: CASSYSRGSYGYTF. CDR3 nucleotides: TGTGCCAGCAGTTACTCGAGGGGTTCCTATGGCTACACCTTC.